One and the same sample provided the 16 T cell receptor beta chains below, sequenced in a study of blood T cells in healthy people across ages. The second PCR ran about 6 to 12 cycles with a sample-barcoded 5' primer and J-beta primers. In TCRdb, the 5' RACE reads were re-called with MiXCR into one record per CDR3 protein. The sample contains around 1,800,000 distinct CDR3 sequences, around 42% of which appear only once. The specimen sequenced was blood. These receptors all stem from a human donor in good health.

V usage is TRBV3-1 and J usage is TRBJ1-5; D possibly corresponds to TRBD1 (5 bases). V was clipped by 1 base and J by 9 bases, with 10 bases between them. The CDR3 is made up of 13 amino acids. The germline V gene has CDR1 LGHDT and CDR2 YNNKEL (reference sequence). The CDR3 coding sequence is TGTGCCAGCAGCCAAGTAGGTGGGACGCCCCAGCATTTT. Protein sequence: CASSQVGGTPQHF.

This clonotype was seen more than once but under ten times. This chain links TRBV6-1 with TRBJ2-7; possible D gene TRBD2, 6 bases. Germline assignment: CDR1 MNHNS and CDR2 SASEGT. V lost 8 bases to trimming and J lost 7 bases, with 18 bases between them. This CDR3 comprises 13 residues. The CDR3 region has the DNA TGTGCCAGCGTACGAACATGGGGAGGAGAGCAGTACTTC. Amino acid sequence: CASVRTWGGEQYF.

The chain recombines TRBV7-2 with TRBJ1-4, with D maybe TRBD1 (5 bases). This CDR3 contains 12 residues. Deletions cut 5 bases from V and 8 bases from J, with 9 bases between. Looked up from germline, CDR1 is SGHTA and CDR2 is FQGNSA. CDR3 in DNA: TGTGCCAGCAGCGGTGCAGGGGAAAAACTGTTTTTT. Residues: CASSGAGEKLFF.

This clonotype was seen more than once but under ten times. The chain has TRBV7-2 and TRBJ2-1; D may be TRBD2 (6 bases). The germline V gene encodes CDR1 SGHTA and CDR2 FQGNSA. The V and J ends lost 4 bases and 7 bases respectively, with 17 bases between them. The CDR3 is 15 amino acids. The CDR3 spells CASSWYAGYENEQFF. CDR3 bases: TGTGCCAGCAGCTGGTACGCGGGATACGAAAATGAGCAGTTCTTC.

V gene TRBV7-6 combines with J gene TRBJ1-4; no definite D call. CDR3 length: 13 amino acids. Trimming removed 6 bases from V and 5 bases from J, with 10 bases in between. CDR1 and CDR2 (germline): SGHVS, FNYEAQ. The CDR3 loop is CASSIGWNEKLFF. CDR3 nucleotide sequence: TGTGCCAGCAGTATCGGGTGGAATGAAAAACTGTTTTTT.

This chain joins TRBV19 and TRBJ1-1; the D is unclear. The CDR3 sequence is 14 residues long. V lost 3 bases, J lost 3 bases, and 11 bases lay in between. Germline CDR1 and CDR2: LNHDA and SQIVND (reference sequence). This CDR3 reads CASSIAGFHTEAFF. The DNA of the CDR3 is TGTGCCAGTAGTATTGCTGGTTTTCACACTGAAGCTTTCTTT.

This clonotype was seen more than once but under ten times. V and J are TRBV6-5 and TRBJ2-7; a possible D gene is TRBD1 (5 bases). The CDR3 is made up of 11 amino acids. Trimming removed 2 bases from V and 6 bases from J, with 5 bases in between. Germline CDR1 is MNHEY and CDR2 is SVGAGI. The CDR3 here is CASSYDSEQYF. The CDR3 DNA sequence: TGTGCCAGCAGTTACGACAGCGAGCAGTACTTC.

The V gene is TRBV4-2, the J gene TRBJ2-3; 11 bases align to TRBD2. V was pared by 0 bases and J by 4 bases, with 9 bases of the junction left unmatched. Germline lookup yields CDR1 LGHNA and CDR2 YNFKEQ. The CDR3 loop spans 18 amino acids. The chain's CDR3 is CASSQELAGALRPDTQYF. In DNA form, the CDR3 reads TGTGCCAGCAGCCAAGAACTAGCGGGGGCCCTACGCCCAGATACGCAGTATTTT.

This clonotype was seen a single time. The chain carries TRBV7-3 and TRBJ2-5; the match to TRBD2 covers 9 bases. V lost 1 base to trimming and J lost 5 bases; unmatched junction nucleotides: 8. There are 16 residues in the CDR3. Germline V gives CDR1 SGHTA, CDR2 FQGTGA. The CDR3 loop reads CASSLNPAGGGETQYF. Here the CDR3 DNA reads TGTGCCAGCAGCTTAAATCCAGCGGGGGGCGGGGAGACCCAGTACTTC.

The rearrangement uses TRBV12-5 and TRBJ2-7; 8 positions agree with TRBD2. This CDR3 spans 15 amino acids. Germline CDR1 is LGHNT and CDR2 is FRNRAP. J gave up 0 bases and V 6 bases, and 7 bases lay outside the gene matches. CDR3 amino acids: CASGATSGASYEQYF. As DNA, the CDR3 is TGTGCTAGTGGCGCCACTAGCGGTGCCTCCTACGAGCAGTACTTC.

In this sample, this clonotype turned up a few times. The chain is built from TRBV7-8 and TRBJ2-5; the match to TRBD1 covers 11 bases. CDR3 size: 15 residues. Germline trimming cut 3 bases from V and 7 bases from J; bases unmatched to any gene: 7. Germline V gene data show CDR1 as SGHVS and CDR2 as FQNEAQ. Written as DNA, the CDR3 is TGTGCCAGCAGCTTGCGGACAGGGGGCGCGGGGACCCAGTACTTC. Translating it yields CASSLRTGGAGTQYF.

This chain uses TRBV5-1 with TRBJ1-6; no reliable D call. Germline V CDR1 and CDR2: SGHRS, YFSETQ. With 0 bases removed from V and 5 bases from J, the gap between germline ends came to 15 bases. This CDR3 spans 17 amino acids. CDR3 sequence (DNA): TGCGCCAGCAGCTTGGGGCGGTCCGGTGCGGATAATTCACCCCTCCACTTT. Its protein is CASSLGRSGADNSPLHF.

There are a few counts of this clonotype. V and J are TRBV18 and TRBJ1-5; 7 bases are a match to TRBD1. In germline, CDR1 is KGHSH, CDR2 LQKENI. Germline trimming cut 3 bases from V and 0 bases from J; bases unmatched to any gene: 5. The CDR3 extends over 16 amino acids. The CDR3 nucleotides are TGTGCCAGCTCACCCGGGACAGCTTATAGCAATCAGCCCCAGCATTTT. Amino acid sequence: CASSPGTAYSNQPQHF.

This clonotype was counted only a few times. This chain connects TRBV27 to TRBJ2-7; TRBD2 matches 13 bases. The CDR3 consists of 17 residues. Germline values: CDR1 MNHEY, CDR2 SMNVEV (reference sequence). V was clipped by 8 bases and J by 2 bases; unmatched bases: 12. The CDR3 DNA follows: TGTGCCAGCGGCAGACTAGCGGGGGGTCAAAGCCCCTACGAGCAGTACTTC. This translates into CASGRLAGGQSPYEQYF.

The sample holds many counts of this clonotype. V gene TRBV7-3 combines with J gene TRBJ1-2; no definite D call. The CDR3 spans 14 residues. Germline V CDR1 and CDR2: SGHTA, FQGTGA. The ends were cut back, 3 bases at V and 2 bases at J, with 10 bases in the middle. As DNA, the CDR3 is TGTGCCAGCAGCTTGGGCAGATTAAACTATGGCTACACCTTC. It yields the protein CASSLGRLNYGYTF.

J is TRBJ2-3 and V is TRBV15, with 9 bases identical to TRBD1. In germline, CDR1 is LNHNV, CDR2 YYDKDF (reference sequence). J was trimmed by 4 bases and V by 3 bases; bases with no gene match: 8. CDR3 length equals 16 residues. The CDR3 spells CATSSTGGTRPDTQYF. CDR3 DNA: TGTGCCACCAGCAGCACAGGGGGCACGCGCCCAGATACGCAGTATTTT.